One sample yielded the 20 T cell receptor beta chains listed below, sequenced in a study of Graves' ophthalmopathy and Graves' hyperthyroidism. TCR beta CDR3 amplification used RNA transcripts. Investigators did first-round RT-PCR with HTBI primers, then second-round multiplex PCR. A single record per CDR3 protein comes from TCRdb applying MiXCR to the multiplex PCR reads. This sample has about 150,000 distinct CDR3 sequences; over 35% occur once, and the top ten carry roughly 5.8%. Sequencing was performed on peripheral blood. Receptors originate from a woman between 40 and 50 years old with Graves' ophthalmopathy.

In this sample, this clonotype turned up many times. J is TRBJ2-7 and V is TRBV13; D may be TRBD2 (5 bases). V gave up 3 bases and J gave up 1 base, with 13 bases separating them. Looked up from germline, CDR1 is PRHDT and CDR2 is FYEKMQ (reference sequence). This CDR3 has 15 amino acids. CDR3 sequence reads: CASSFSSGPSYEQYF. The CDR3 nucleotides are TGTGCCAGCAGCTTTTCCAGCGGACCTTCCTACGAGCAGTACTTC.

This clonotype was seen many times. This rearrangement joins TRBV20-1 to TRBJ2-5; 10 bases are shared with TRBD1. The CDR3 is 15 residues long. Trimming cost V 4 bases and J 7 bases; bases outside gene matches: 12. Germline CDR1 DFQATT, CDR2 SNEGSKA (reference sequence). Here the CDR3 DNA reads TGCAGTGCTACACCCTGGACAGGGGGGCTGGCGACCCAGTACTTC. The encoded protein is CSATPWTGGLATQYF.

This clonotype was seen repeatedly, ten times or more. This chain connects TRBV20-1 to TRBJ2-4; D ambiguous. CDR3 size: 14 residues. V shed 2 bases and J shed 1 base, with 9 bases lying between them. Germline CDR1 reads DFQATT; CDR2 reads SNEGSKA (reference sequence). The CDR3 sequence is CSARWQGAKNIQYF. CDR3 DNA: TGCAGTGCTAGATGGCAAGGGGCCAAAAACATTCAGTACTTC.

This clonotype occurred many times. The chain couples TRBV6-2 or TRBV6-3 to TRBJ2-7, with 7 nucleotides matching TRBD1. V trimming: 4 bases; J trimming: 4 bases; junction bases outside the gene matches: 7. This CDR3 comprises 14 residues. CDR1 and CDR2 from the germline V gene are MNHEY and SVGEGT. The CDR3 protein is CASSWDSSLYEQYF. CDR3 sequence (DNA): TGTGCCAGCAGTTGGGACAGCTCCCTATACGAGCAGTACTTC.

The chain is built from TRBV6-5 and TRBJ2-7, with a tentative D call TRBD2 (5 bases). Looked up from germline, CDR1 is MNHEY and CDR2 is SVGAGI. This CDR3 contains 13 residues. The V and J ends lost 2 bases and 7 bases respectively, with 12 bases between them. CDR3 sequence (DNA): TGTGCCAGCAGTTACAACAGAGCGGCTGAGCAGTACTTC. It encodes CASSYNRAAEQYF.

The chain has TRBV6-1 and TRBJ1-5; D perhaps matches TRBD1 (5 bases). CDR3 size: 15 residues. Trimming left V 7 bases short and J 5 bases short, with 18 bases between. Germline V lookup: CDR1 MNHNS, CDR2 SASEGT. CDR3 residues: CASKLGQGEDQPQHF. CDR3 in DNA: TGTGCCAGCAAGCTGGGGCAGGGCGAAGATCAGCCCCAGCATTTT.

This clonotype was detected ten times or more. The chain has TRBV19 and TRBJ1-2; 9 nucleotides line up with TRBD1. Looked up from germline, CDR1 is LNHDA and CDR2 is SQIVND (reference sequence). The trim removed 5 bases at V and 2 bases at J, leaving 6 bases unmatched. The CDR3 totals 15 residues. In nucleotides, the CDR3 is TGTGCCAGTAGTCCTCCGGGACAGGGAAACTATGGCTACACCTTC. Translated, it gives CASSPPGQGNYGYTF.

This clonotype was picked up many times. J is TRBJ1-5 and V is TRBV15; 9 bases are shared with TRBD1. CDR3 length: 15 amino acids. Germline V gene data show CDR1 as LNHNV and CDR2 as YYDKDF (reference sequence). V shed 2 bases and J 3 bases; nucleotides not matched to a gene: 2. The CDR3 here is CATSRRQGDNQPQHF. The CDR3 region has the DNA TGTGCCACCAGCAGAAGACAGGGGGACAATCAGCCCCAGCATTTT.

This clonotype was seen ten or more times. This sequence joins TRBV19 and TRBJ1-3, with D unresolved. Trimming shortened V by 6 bases and J by 3 bases, and 6 bases separated the two germline ends. This CDR3 contains 12 residues. From germline, CDR1 is LNHDA and CDR2 SQIVND (reference sequence). The CDR3 region is CASSKNGNTIYF. CDR3 coding DNA: TGTGCCAGTAGCAAAAATGGAAACACCATATATTTT.

This clonotype was seen repeatedly, ten times or more. V gene TRBV12-3 or TRBV12-4 combines with J gene TRBJ2-7; 8 nucleotides align to TRBD2. CDR3 length equals 14 residues. Unmatched junction bases numbered 9, after V lost 6 bases and J lost 5 bases. The CDR3 region has the DNA TGTGCCAGCAGCCCCAGCGGGGGCATCCACGAGCAGTACTTC. Its translation: CASSPSGGIHEQYF.

The gene calls are TRBV7-8 and TRBJ2-7; a weak D match, TRBD2 (6 bases). With 6 bases removed from V and 1 base from J, the gap between germline ends came to 13 bases. CDR1 and CDR2 from the germline V gene are SGHVS and FQNEAQ. The CDR3 runs to 14 residues. The CDR3 reads CASSPPRGSYEQYF. The CDR3 DNA follows: TGTGCCAGCAGTCCCCCTCGGGGGTCCTACGAGCAGTACTTC.

This chain uses TRBV6-2 or TRBV6-3 with TRBJ1-5; D is uncertain. The CDR3 spans 14 residues. Germline CDR1 reads MNHEY; CDR2 reads SVGEGT. V was trimmed by 6 bases and J by 2 bases, leaving 11 bases between them. CDR3 sequence reads: CASSPTLGNQPQHF. DNA of the CDR3: TGTGCCAGCAGCCCTACACTGGGCAATCAGCCCCAGCATTTT.

This clonotype was observed many times. The rearrangement links TRBV20-1 to TRBJ2-5, with D possibly matching TRBD1 (6 bases). This CDR3 is 13 amino acids long. The V end was cut by 6 bases, the J end by 6 bases, with 17 bases between. Germline V gene data show CDR1 as DFQATT and CDR2 as SNEGSKA (reference sequence). The CDR3: CSAYSGAGKTQYF. CDR3 sequence (DNA): TGCAGTGCCTATTCAGGGGCTGGGAAGACCCAGTACTTC.

The sample holds many counts of this clonotype. This chain links TRBV5-1 with TRBJ2-7, with 11 bases that match TRBD1. The CDR3 loop spans 15 amino acids. Germline trimming cut 4 bases from V and 3 bases from J; bases unmatched to any gene: 6. Germline CDR1 and CDR2: SGHRS and YFSETQ. This chain's CDR3 is CASSVAGTGGYEQYF. In DNA, the CDR3 is TGCGCCAGCAGCGTAGCCGGGACAGGGGGCTACGAGCAGTACTTC.

This clonotype was seen many times. This CDR3 reads CASSQESTSGNTGELFF. CDR3 nucleotide sequence: TGCGCCAGCAGCCAAGAGTCTACTAGCGGTAACACCGGGGAGCTGTTTTTT. The rearrangement joins TRBV4-1 to TRBJ2-2; TRBD2 matches 8 bases. Germline-derived CDR1 and CDR2 are MGHRA and YSYEKL. This CDR3 is 17 amino acids long. V shed 0 bases, J shed 2 bases, and the junction held 5 bases outside the gene matches.

The chain recombines TRBV29-1 with TRBJ1-2, with D unclear. V lost 4 bases, J lost 1 base, and 13 bases lay in between. CDR3 size: 14 residues. The germline gives CDR1 SQVTM, CDR2 ANQGSEA. CDR3 nucleotide sequence: TGCAGCGTTGTATCGGGCTGGGATAACTATGGCTACACCTTC. Amino acids: CSVVSGWDNYGYTF.

V is TRBV7-8 and J is TRBJ2-5; a weak D match, TRBD2 (6 bases). CDR1 is SGHVS and CDR2 is FQNEAQ in the germline V gene. V was trimmed by 1 base and J by 7 bases, leaving 13 bases between them. The CDR3 spans 14 residues. CDR3 bases: TGTGCCAGCAGCTTAGTGGAGGGCACGGGGACCCAGTACTTC. Translation: CASSLVEGTGTQYF.

The sample holds many counts of this clonotype. The chain links TRBV12-3 or TRBV12-4 to TRBJ1-2; possible D gene TRBD1, 5 bases. The CDR3 contains 15 residues. V was pared by 6 bases and J by 3 bases, with 17 bases between. The CDR3 spells CASRGFSVRDYGYTF. The CDR3 DNA reads as TGTGCCAGCAGAGGCTTCTCCGTCAGGGACTATGGCTACACCTTC.

The chain combines TRBV20-1 with TRBJ2-7, with 7 bases fitting TRBD1. V lost 4 bases and J lost 2; bases outside the gene matches: 2. Germline-derived CDR1 and CDR2 are DFQATT and SNEGSKA (reference sequence). The CDR3 length is 12 residues. CDR3 sequence (DNA): TGCAGTGCTATCCAGGGGGCCTACGAGCAGTACTTC. Translated: CSAIQGAYEQYF.

The chain couples TRBV6-1 to TRBJ2-5; 7 bases line up with TRBD1. This CDR3 spans 15 amino acids. Germline V lookup: CDR1 MNHNS, CDR2 SASEGT. V lost 5 bases to trimming and J lost 5 bases; unmatched junction nucleotides: 11. The CDR3 here is CASSPYQGDGETQYF. The CDR3 coding sequence is TGTGCCAGCAGTCCTTACCAGGGGGACGGTGAGACCCAGTACTTC.